This is a list of T cell receptor beta chains from one sample in a study of cytomegalovirus exposure and HLA in healthy donors. Method: immunoSEQ multiplex PCR; TCRdb's copy keeps in-frame clones and lacks some. The table records about 98,000 clones, about two thirds of them present only once. Sequencing was performed on PBMCs. These receptors originate from a man aged 50 to 59 in good health and CMV-seronegative. Each CDR3 is given with its conserved first and last residue. The D gene is left open where the match is weak. Clone size appears in some rows only: once, few, many, or a class for an expanded clone.

clone_size,j_call,v_call,d_call,cdr3_nt,cdr3_aa
once,TRBJ1-1,TRBV9,NA,TGTGCCAGCAGCCCCGGACAGTTGAACACTGAAGCTTTCTTT,CASSPGQLNTEAFF
NA,TRBJ2-4,TRBV7-2,TRBD2,TGTGCCAGCAGCTTGGGAGGGTCCGTAAACATTCAGTACTTC,CASSLGGSVNIQYF
few,TRBJ1-3,TRBV11-2,TRBD1,TGTGCCAGCAGCTTACATTCGACAGGGAGGTCTGGAAACACCATATATTTT,CASSLHSTGRSGNTIYF
few,TRBJ1-2,TRBV4-3,NA,TGCGCCAGCAGCCAAGACCATTGGGGAGTTGGTGGCTACACCTTC,CASSQDHWGVGGYTF
NA,TRBJ2-3,TRBV6-6,TRBD2,TGTGCCAGCAGTTATAGCGGGGAGGCAGATACGCAGTATTTT,CASSYSGEADTQYF
NA,TRBJ2-3,TRBV25-1,NA,TGTGCCAGCAGTGGACGTGGAGGCTACCCAGATACGCAGTATTTT,CASSGRGGYPDTQYF
NA,TRBJ1-3,TRBV6-6,NA,TGTGCCAGCAGGAGATCAGGGGAATCTGGAAACACCATATATTTT,CASRRSGESGNTIYF
few,TRBJ2-7,TRBV5-4,NA,TGTGCCAGCAGCTTAGGAGGGGAGCAGTACTTC,CASSLGGEQYF
few,TRBJ2-1,TRBV5-1,TRBD1,TGCGCCAGCAGCCAGGGACAGGGGTCCTACAATGAGCAGTTCTTC,CASSQGQGSYNEQFF
NA,TRBJ2-7,TRBV27,NA,TGTGCCAGCAGATCCAGCTCCTACGAGCAGTACTTC,CASRSSSYEQYF
NA,TRBJ1-2,TRBV12-5,NA,TGTGCTAGTGGTCCCCGGGGGTCCGACTATGGCTACACCTTC,CASGPRGSDYGYTF
once,TRBJ2-3,TRBV7-3,TRBD2,TGTGCCAGCAGCTTAACGCTTTCATTAGCGGGTCGGGACAGCACAGATACGCAGTATTTT,CASSLTLSLAGRDSTDTQYF
NA,TRBJ1-2,TRBV11-2,NA,TGTGCCAGCAGTCACGGGTCCCTCTATGGCTACACCTTC,CASSHGSLYGYTF
NA,TRBJ2-5,TRBV19,TRBD2,TGTGCCAGTAGTGGTGGACTAGCGGGAACCCAGTACTTC,CASSGGLAGTQYF
NA,TRBJ1-2,TRBV6-1,NA,TGTGCCAGCAGTGGATACCAGGGGAGTAACTATGGCTACACCTTC,CASSGYQGSNYGYTF
NA,TRBJ2-6,TRBV7-2,NA,TGTGCCAGCAGCCAGCGCAAAAGCGGGGCCAACGTCCTGACTTTC,CASSQRKSGANVLTF
NA,TRBJ2-1,TRBV9,NA,TGTGCCAGCAGCGTAGATCCGGGTTCCTACAATGAGCAGTTCTTC,CASSVDPGSYNEQFF
NA,TRBJ1-2,TRBV4-1,TRBD1,TGCGCCAGCAGCCAAGAGGGGCCGGACAGGGGGGACGGAGGCTACACCTTC,CASSQEGPDRGDGGYTF
NA,TRBJ2-5,TRBV7-9,NA,TGTGCCAGCAGCTTAGCTTCAGGCAGGCAAGAGACCCAGTACTTC,CASSLASGRQETQYF
NA,TRBJ2-6,TRBV5-1,TRBD1,TGCGCCTCTGCGGGACAGGGACCCTCTGGGGCCAACGTCCTGACTTTC,CASAGQGPSGANVLTF
NA,TRBJ2-7,TRBV27,NA,TGTGCCAGCAGTAAGGGGTACGAGCAGTACTTC,CASSKGYEQYF
few,TRBJ1-5,TRBV4-1,NA,TGCGCCAGCAGCCAAGATCGCAGAAGCAATCAGCCCCAGCATTTT,CASSQDRRSNQPQHF
NA,TRBJ1-2,TRBV5-6,NA,TGTGCCAGCAGCTTGGCTCGTGGCTACACCTTC,CASSLARGYTF
few,TRBJ1-1,TRBV5-1,NA,TGCGCCAGCAGCTGGGAGGGGACCCGGGGCGAGAAAGCTTTCTTT,CASSWEGTRGEKAFF
few,TRBJ2-2,TRBV18,NA,TGTGCCAGCTCACCACGTTATCTAGTAGCTTCCGGGGAGCTGTTTTTT,CASSPRYLVASGELFF
NA,TRBJ2-7,TRBV29-1,TRBD2,TGCAGCGTTGAGGTAACTAGCGGGGGATTCTCCTACGAGCAGTACTTC,CSVEVTSGGFSYEQYF